This TCR beta chain was observed in a study of T cells after yellow fever vaccination. This clonotype was counted only a few times. Generation of TCR cDNA used 5'RACE template switching (which added a universal primer site and UMIs). TCRdb recomputed calls from the 5' RACE reads with MiXCR, one row per CDR3 protein. The sample records 350,000 to 550,000 distinct CDR3 sequences, around 20% being singletons. With V trimmed by 5 bases and J by 4 bases, 5 bases remained unmatched. The CDR3 length is 15 residues. The germline V gene has CDR1 SEHNR and CDR2 FQNEAQ (reference sequence). Sequenced material: PBMCs, taken before the yellow fever booster vaccination. This TCR derives from a man aged 18 to 29 who received the YFV17D yellow fever vaccine. The chain carries TRBV7-9 and TRBJ2-1, with 10 bases matching TRBD1. The CDR3 DNA reads TGTGCCAGCAGCACACCGGGACAGGGGTACAATGAGCAGTTCTTC. It encodes CASSTPGQGYNEQFF. Using reference TRBV7-9 and TRBJ2-1 for the parts outside the CDR3, the full variable domain is DTGVSQNPRHKITKRGQNVTFRCDPISEHNRLYWYRQTLGQGPEFLTYFQNEAQLEKSRLLSDRFSAERPKGSFSTLEIQRTEQGDSAMYLCASSTPGQGYNEQFFGPGTRLTVL.